This T cell receptor beta chain was sequenced for a study of control samples from healthy donors and cancer patients. Only in-frame clones appear in the TCRdb table, and some are missing; sequencing was by immunoSEQ multiplex PCR. The profile shows some 130,000 clones, about 88% of them singletons. The germline gives CDR1 MNHEY, CDR2 SMNVEV (reference sequence). Trimming shortened V by 5 bases and J by 1 base, and 23 bases separated the two germline ends. This CDR3 contains 18 residues. The TCR originated in a woman aged 25 to 39 in good health. The V and J genes are TRBV27 and TRBJ1-1; a possible D gene is TRBD1 (5 bases). The sequenced material came from blood. The DNA of the CDR3 is TGTGCCAGCAGTCCCCGTGTTAGGGGCGCGAGTAGGAACACTGAAGCTTTCTTT. It is translated as CASSPRVRGASRNTEAFF.